What follows are 12 T cell receptor beta chains derived from one specimen sequenced in a study of beta chain features in type 1 diabetes. Whole-study results and caveats: Moderately but significantly shorter TCRB CDR3s were found in Type 1 diabetes patients in all four CD4+ subsets.

Reverse transcribing all isolated RNA meant expressed TCRB transcripts were sequenced. Method: immunoSEQ multiplex PCR; TCRdb's copy keeps in-frame clones and lacks some. The sample records over 200,000 clones, approximately 10% being singletons. Their target antigens are unknown. Sequencing was performed on naive CD4+ T cells from blood. The receptors were sampled from a man aged 25-40 years with type 1 diabetes.

The V gene is TRBV2, the J gene TRBJ2-7; D is uncertain. The V end lost 3 bases, the J end lost 3 bases, and 9 bases lay between the germline ends. This CDR3 is 13 amino acids long. Germline V gene sequence: CDR1 SNHLY, CDR2 FYNNEI. The CDR3 loop reads CASSEQANYEQYF. The CDR3 region has the DNA TGTGCCAGCAGTGAGCAGGCCAACTACGAGCAGTACTTC.

In its sample, this clone was seen a few times. The rearrangement joins TRBV29-1 to TRBJ2-5; 8 nucleotides align to TRBD2. V shed 2 bases, J shed 1 base, and the junction held 12 bases outside the gene matches. The CDR3 is made up of 17 amino acids. The germline V gene has CDR1 SQVTM and CDR2 ANQGSEA. The DNA of the CDR3 is TGCAGCGTTGAACCGTGGGGTGGACTAGCAGGCCAAGAGACCCAGTACTTC. Its translation is CSVEPWGGLAGQETQYF.

The CDR3 DNA is TGTGCCAGCAGCTCCAGAAGACAGGGAGGTCAGCCCCAGCATTTT. This translates into CASSSRRQGGQPQHF. The chain recombines TRBV7-2 with TRBJ1-5, with 7 bases matching TRBD1. Germline V CDR1 and CDR2: SGHTA, FQGNSA. Germline trimming cut 4 bases from V and 6 bases from J; bases unmatched to any gene: 9. The CDR3 runs to 15 residues.

This clone was found a few times. The chain couples TRBV11-2 to TRBJ2-3, with 11 nucleotides matching TRBD2. CDR1 SGHAT and CDR2 FQNNGV come from the germline V gene. Germline trimming cut 5 bases from V and 5 bases from J; bases unmatched to any gene: 3. The CDR3 is made up of 14 amino acids. The CDR3 loop reads CASSRLAGGDTQYF. For the CDR3, the DNA is TGTGCCAGCAGCCGTCTAGCGGGGGGAGATACGCAGTATTTT.

This sequence joins TRBV7-3 and TRBJ2-3; unclear D gene. This CDR3 is built from 13 residues. Trimming pared 5 bases from V and 0 bases from J, leaving 6 bases between. CDR1 and CDR2 from the germline V gene are SGHTA and FQGTGA. DNA of the CDR3: TGTGCCAGCAGCGCAACTAGCACAGATACGCAGTATTTT. This codes for CASSATSTDTQYF.

This clone has just a few counts. The CDR3 here is CASSLSRRETQYF. CDR3 coding DNA: TGTGCCAGCAGCTTATCTCGGCGGGAGACCCAGTACTTC. The gene calls are TRBV7-2 and TRBJ2-5; D call uncertain. The germline V gene encodes CDR1 SGHTA and CDR2 FQGNSA. Trimming took 2 bases from V and 5 from J, leaving 9 bases between them. The CDR3 sequence is 13 residues long.

The V and J genes are TRBV9 and TRBJ1-2; tentatively, D is TRBD1 (5 bases). The CDR3 runs to 13 residues. Trimming took off 4 bases at V and 5 bases at J, with 12 bases between the two ends. Germline V gene lookup returns CDR1 SGDLS and CDR2 YYNGEE. This chain's CDR3 is CASSPSGGYGYTF. In DNA, the CDR3 is TGTGCCAGCAGCCCAAGTGGGGGGTATGGCTACACCTTC. Supplemented by reference TRBV9 and TRBJ1-2, the full variable domain reads DSGVTQTPKHLITATGQRVTLRCSPRSGDLSVYWYQQSLDQGLQFLIQYYNGEERAKGNILERFSAQQFPDLHSELNLSSLELGDSALYFCASSPSGGYGYTFGSGTRLTVV.

V usage is TRBV7-3 and J usage is TRBJ1-6; 8 bases match TRBD1. This CDR3 has 15 amino acids. The germline CDR1 and CDR2 sequences are SGHTA and FQGTGA. V shed 4 bases, J shed 7 bases, and the junction held 6 bases outside the gene matches. The CDR3 loop reads CASSSRTGRNSPLHF. CDR3 bases: TGTGCCAGCAGCTCCCGGACAGGGCGGAATTCACCCCTCCACTTT.

This clone was seen only a few times. The CDR3 protein is CASSQLTGGNEKLFF. CDR3 in DNA: TGCGCCAGCAGCCAACTAACAGGGGGTAATGAAAAACTGTTTTTT. V gene TRBV4-3 combines with J gene TRBJ1-4; 8 bases agree with TRBD1. The V gene end was trimmed by 2 bases and the J gene end by 4 bases; junction bases not matched to a gene: 3. Germline CDR1 LGHNA, CDR2 YSLEER. The CDR3 is made up of 15 amino acids.

J is TRBJ2-1 and V is TRBV19; D is undetermined. The CDR3 covers 12 residues. Germline values: CDR1 LNHDA, CDR2 SQIVND (reference sequence). Trimming shortened V by 6 bases and J by 8 bases, and 11 bases separated the two germline ends. The CDR3: CASSPNQHEQFF. The CDR3 DNA follows: TGTGCCAGTAGCCCTAACCAACATGAGCAGTTCTTC.

V usage is TRBV5-1 and J usage is TRBJ2-1, with 8 bases fitting TRBD2. CDR3 length: 20 residues. Trimming at V came to 3 bases and at J to 0 bases, leaving 17 bases not matched to a gene. CDR1 is SGHRS and CDR2 is YFSETQ in the germline V gene. For the CDR3, the DNA is TGCGCCAGCAGCTCGCATTCGAGGAGCGGGGGAACCGTCTCCTACAATGAGCAGTTCTTC. The encoded protein is CASSSHSRSGGTVSYNEQFF. The whole variable domain, remainder taken from reference TRBV5-1 and TRBJ2-1, is KAGVTQTPRYLIKTRGQQVTLSCSPISGHRSVSWYQQTPGQGLQFLFEYFSETQRNKGNFPGRFSGRQFSNSRSEMNVSTLELGDSALYLCASSSHSRSGGTVSYNEQFFGPGTRLTVL.

In this sample, this clone turned up once. The chain joins TRBV7-9 to TRBJ2-1; 7 nucleotides align to TRBD2. Looked up from germline, CDR1 is SEHNR and CDR2 is FQNEAQ (reference sequence). The CDR3 spans 14 residues. V gave up 6 bases and J gave up 7 bases; unmatched junction bases: 9. CDR3 loop: CASSLSGDWNEQFF. CDR3 in DNA: TGTGCCAGCAGTTTGAGCGGGGACTGGAATGAGCAGTTCTTC. Full variable domain (missing parts from reference TRBV7-9 and TRBJ2-1): DTGVSQNPRHKITKRGQNVTFRCDPISEHNRLYWYRQTLGQGPEFLTYFQNEAQLEKSRLLSDRFSAERPKGSFSTLEIQRTEQGDSAMYLCASSLSGDWNEQFFGPGTRLTVL.